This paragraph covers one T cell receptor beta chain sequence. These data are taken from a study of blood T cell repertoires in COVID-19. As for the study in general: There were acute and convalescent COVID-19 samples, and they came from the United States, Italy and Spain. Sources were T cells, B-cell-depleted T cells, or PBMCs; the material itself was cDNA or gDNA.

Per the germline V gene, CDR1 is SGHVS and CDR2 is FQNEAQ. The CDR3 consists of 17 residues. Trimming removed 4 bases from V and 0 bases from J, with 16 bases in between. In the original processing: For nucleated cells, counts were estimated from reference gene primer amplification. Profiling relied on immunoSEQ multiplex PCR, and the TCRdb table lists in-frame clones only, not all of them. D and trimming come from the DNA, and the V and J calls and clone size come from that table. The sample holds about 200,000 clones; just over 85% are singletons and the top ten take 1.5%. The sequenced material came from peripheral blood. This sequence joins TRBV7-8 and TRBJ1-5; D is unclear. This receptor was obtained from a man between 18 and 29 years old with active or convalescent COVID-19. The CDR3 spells CASSSRGFPNSNQPQHF. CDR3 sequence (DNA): TGTGCCAGCAGCTCCCGCGGATTTCCAAATAGCAATCAGCCCCAGCATTTT. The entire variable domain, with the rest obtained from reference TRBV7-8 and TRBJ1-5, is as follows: GAGVSQSPRYKVAKRGQDVALRCDPISGHVSLFWYQQALGQGPEFLTYFQNEAQLDKSGLPSDRFFAERPEGSVSTLKIQRTQQEDSAVYLCASSSRGFPNSNQPQHFGDGTRLSIL.